A single sample is the source of the 19 T cell receptor beta chains below, sequenced in a study of tissue-resident memory T cells in lung cancer. The CD8+ T cells were FACS-sorted according to CD103 expression. No antigen has been assigned to these receptors. Regarding the study as a whole: Per patient, the most expanded clonotype made up on average around 20% of TRM cells.

Each TCR sequencing library carried unique molecular identifiers. TCRdb called the reads again in MiXCR, with one record for every CDR3 protein. The table lists about 250 distinct CDR3 sequences, about 20% of them singletons. The sequencing sample was made of CD103+ CD8+ T cells from lung tumor tissue. These receptors came from a human donor with treatment-naive lung cancer (subtype not recorded).

The CDR3 sequence is CSATFPQGAPYNEQFF. The CDR3 nucleotides are TGCAGCGCCACATTCCCACAGGGGGCCCCTTACAATGAGCAGTTCTTC. This chain joins TRBV29-1 and TRBJ2-1; 9 nucleotides agree with TRBD1. The CDR3 has 16 amino acids. V was pared by 7 bases and J by 4 bases, with 14 bases of the junction left unmatched. Looked up from germline, CDR1 is SQVTM and CDR2 is ANQGSEA.

The chain has TRBV7-9 and TRBJ2-1, with 9 bases identical to TRBD1. CDR1 SEHNR and CDR2 FQNEAQ come from the germline V gene (reference sequence). This CDR3 is built from 16 residues. V dropped 6 bases and J dropped 5; count of bases not matched to a gene: 11. This CDR3 is CASSKLGTGRDNEQFF. DNA for the CDR3: TGTGCCAGCAGTAAGCTAGGGACAGGGAGGGACAATGAGCAGTTCTTC.

This clonotype qualifies as large. V usage is TRBV4-1 and J usage is TRBJ2-1; no firm D call. The V gene lost 4 bases and the J gene lost 10 bases, with 8 bases spanning the gap. The CDR3 runs to 11 residues. Germline V gives CDR1 MGHRA, CDR2 YSYEKL. The CDR3 DNA reads TGCGCCAGCAGCCGAAGGGTCGAGCAGTTCTTC. Amino acid sequence: CASSRRVEQFF.

The table lists this clonotype with a few counts. This chain uses TRBV2 with TRBJ2-1; D is ambiguous. CDR1 and CDR2 from the germline V gene are SNHLY and FYNNEI. V lost 4 bases and J lost 6, with 10 bases in between. The CDR3 contains 13 residues. The CDR3 region is CASSAKPFNEQFF. In nucleotides, the CDR3 is TGTGCCAGCAGTGCGAAGCCTTTCAATGAGCAGTTCTTC.

By sample fraction, this clonotype is large. This chain joins TRBV27 and TRBJ1-5; no definite D call. The CDR3 contains 16 residues. The germline gives CDR1 MNHEY, CDR2 SMNVEV (reference sequence). V shed 5 bases and J shed 3 bases, with 17 bases lying between them. The CDR3 DNA follows: TGTGCCAGCAGTCATCTGGACGGAGGTCTCAATCAGCCCCAGCATTTT. It codes for CASSHLDGGLNQPQHF.

The chain combines TRBV7-9 with TRBJ2-1, with D unresolved. Germline V gene lookup returns CDR1 SEHNR and CDR2 FQNEAQ (reference sequence). V was pared by 4 bases and J by 8 bases, with 6 bases between. The CDR3 is 11 amino acids. This CDR3 reads CASSSLYEQFF. Written as DNA, the CDR3 is TGTGCCAGCAGCTCCCTCTATGAGCAGTTCTTC.

This clonotype was observed once. The chain employs TRBV7-2 and TRBJ2-3; D might be TRBD2 (6 bases). The germline V gene encodes CDR1 SGHTA and CDR2 FQGNSA. The CDR3 runs to 16 residues. V was pared by 1 base and J by 4 bases, with 15 bases between. CDR3: CASSLGGRLEADTQYF. CDR3 nucleotides: TGTGCCAGCAGCTTAGGAGGGCGACTAGAGGCAGATACGCAGTATTTT.

In this sample, this clonotype is large (0.1 to 1%). The chain recombines TRBV10-3 with TRBJ1-1; possible D gene TRBD1, 5 bases. Germline-derived CDR1 and CDR2 are ENHRY and SYGVKD. V was shortened by 3 bases and J by 3 bases, with 8 bases between the two germline ends. The CDR3 is 13 residues long. CDR3 in DNA: TGTGCCATCAGTGACGGGGGGTACACTGAAGCTTTCTTT. It is translated as CAISDGGYTEAFF.

This clonotype was seen only a few times. The V and J genes are TRBV4-1 and TRBJ2-1, with D unclear. Germline lookup yields CDR1 MGHRA and CDR2 YSYEKL. The V and J ends lost 0 bases and 9 bases respectively, with 9 bases between them. The length of the CDR3 is 13 residues. The chain's CDR3 is CASSQDLWLEQFF. CDR3 DNA: TGCGCCAGCAGCCAAGATCTTTGGCTTGAGCAGTTCTTC.

The gene calls are TRBV9 and TRBJ1-2, with 10 bases that match TRBD1. The CDR3 consists of 18 residues. J gave up 8 bases and V 0 bases, and 16 bases lay outside the gene matches. The germline V gene encodes CDR1 SGDLS and CDR2 YYNGEE. The chain's CDR3 is CASSVGATGTGAPGGYTF. For the CDR3, the DNA is TGTGCCAGCAGCGTAGGGGCAACCGGGACAGGGGCTCCTGGCGGCTACACCTTC.

By sample fraction, this clonotype is medium-sized. The chain couples TRBV7-9 to TRBJ1-3; TRBD1 aligns across 7 bases. CDR1 is SEHNR, CDR2 FQNEAQ, per germline (reference sequence). With 5 bases clipped from V and 0 bases from J, the junction kept 4 bases outside the gene matches. The CDR3 runs 15 residues. CDR3 nucleotides: TGTGCCAGCAGCGACAGGGATCTCTCTGGAAACACCATATATTTT. Amino acid sequence: CASSDRDLSGNTIYF.

This chain joins TRBV11-2 and TRBJ1-1; D is undetermined. Germline V CDR1 and CDR2: SGHAT, FQNNGV. CDR3 length: 15 amino acids. Between the trimmed V and J ends, which lost 4 bases and 0 bases, there was a span of 12 bases. The CDR3 is CASSSRGTMNTEAFF. The CDR3 nucleotides read TGTGCCAGCAGCTCCCGAGGTACAATGAACACTGAAGCTTTCTTT. Variable domain in full (rest from reference TRBV11-2 and TRBJ1-1): EAGVAQSPRYKIIEKRQSVAFWCNPISGHATLYWYQQILGQGPKLLIQFQNNGVVDDSQLPKDRFSAERLKGVDSTLKIQPAKLEDSAVYLCASSSRGTMNTEAFFGQGTRLTVV.

A remark on this clonotype: This likely came from a read error, as a far larger clone is one base away. The chain combines TRBV6-5 with TRBJ2-1; perhaps TRBD1 as D (5 bases). The CDR3 is 12 amino acids. The V gene's germline CDR1 is MNHEY and CDR2 SVGAGI. The V and J ends lost 7 bases and 13 bases respectively, with 17 bases between them. The CDR3 loop reads CASTPDGANQFF. As DNA, the CDR3 is TGTGCCAGCACCCCCGATGGGGCGAATCAGTTCTTC.

The chain joins TRBV12-3 or TRBV12-4 to TRBJ2-3; D remains unclear. CDR3 length: 14 amino acids. V lost 0 bases and J lost 3, with 7 bases in between. The CDR3 loop reads CASSLALLTDTQYF. The CDR3 nucleotides are TGTGCCAGCAGTTTAGCGTTACTGACAGATACGCAGTATTTT.

By sample share, this clonotype is large. The CDR3 loop reads CASSIGQQEQFF. In DNA form, the CDR3 reads TGTGCCAGTAGTATAGGGCAGCAAGAGCAGTTCTTC. The chain couples TRBV19 to TRBJ2-1, with D unclear. This CDR3 has 12 amino acids. Trimming stripped 1 base from V and 10 bases from J, with 8 bases between. Germline lookup yields CDR1 LNHDA and CDR2 SQIVND (reference sequence).

This clonotype is deemed large. The chain joins TRBV5-1 to TRBJ2-1; 7 bases map to TRBD1. CDR3 size: 11 residues. With V trimmed by 8 bases and J by 6 bases, 2 bases remained unmatched. The germline CDR1 and CDR2 sequences are SGHRS and YFSETQ. The CDR3 spells CASRTGNEQFF. Written as DNA, the CDR3 is TGCGCCAGTAGGACAGGCAATGAGCAGTTCTTC.

The chain is built from TRBV2 and TRBJ1-5; unclear D gene. This CDR3 has 17 residues. The V gene's germline CDR1 is SNHLY and CDR2 FYNNEI. V dropped 1 base and J dropped 2 bases, with 15 bases sitting between them. This CDR3 is CASSEVLTFYGNQPQHF. Written as DNA, the CDR3 is TGTGCCAGCAGTGAAGTTCTAACCTTCTATGGCAATCAGCCCCAGCATTTT.

V is TRBV10-2 and J is TRBJ1-1; D gene unclear. From germline, CDR1 is WSHSY and CDR2 SAAADI. Trimming removed 3 bases from V and 5 bases from J, with 10 bases in between. The CDR3 has 13 amino acids. DNA of the CDR3: TGCGCCAGCAGTGAAAGCCGTGGGACTGAAGCTTTCTTT. Encoded protein: CASSESRGTEAFF.

On this clonotype: A much larger clone differs by one base, so this may be a read error. The V and J genes are TRBV29-1 and TRBJ2-3; TRBD2 matches at 7 bases. The CDR3 covers 13 residues. Germline V gene lookup returns CDR1 SQVTM and CDR2 ANQGSEA. CDR3 sequence: CSVLLANTDMQYF. DNA for the CDR3: TGCAGCGTCCTACTAGCGAACACAGATATGCAGTATTTT.